These 22 T cell receptor beta chains were sequenced from one sample in a study of blood T cell repertoires in COVID-19. Sequencing was performed with immunoSEQ multiplex PCR; in TCRdb, only in-frame clones are kept and a portion is missing. The profile shows roughly 240,000 clones, 70% to 90% of them singletons. The sequenced material came from PBMCs or T cells enriched from blood (not recorded which). The source of these receptors is a man aged 45-60 years who had been exposed to COVID-19.

The rearrangement joins TRBV6-5 to TRBJ1-1, with a weak D call TRBD1 (5 bases). Trimming removed 0 bases at V and 1 base at J, with 12 bases between. Germline V gene data show CDR1 as MNHEY and CDR2 as SVGAGI. CDR3 length equals 16 residues. The DNA of the CDR3 is TGTGCCAGCAGTTACTCGGTCCGGACACCGAACACTGAAGCTTTCTTT. Protein product: CASSYSVRTPNTEAFF.

The chain joins TRBV19 to TRBJ1-2; 10 bases line up with TRBD1. The junction had 13 bases not matched to a gene; V was cut back by 5 bases and J by 7 bases. Germline V lookup: CDR1 LNHDA, CDR2 SQIVND (reference sequence). The CDR3 is made up of 16 amino acids. In DNA, the CDR3 is TGTGCCAGTAGTCGAAACTCGGGACAGGGGCTCGGTGGCTACACCTTC. As protein: CASSRNSGQGLGGYTF.

This chain links TRBV4-2 with TRBJ2-1, with 9 bases fitting TRBD2. The CDR3 extends over 16 amino acids. Germline V gives CDR1 LGHNA, CDR2 YNFKEQ. With 2 bases clipped from V and 3 bases from J, the junction kept 5 bases outside the gene matches. In DNA form, the CDR3 reads TGTGCCAGCAGCCAATATAGCGGGAGTGTCTACAATGAGCAGTTCTTC. The encoded protein is CASSQYSGSVYNEQFF.

The chain is built from TRBV12-3 or TRBV12-4 and TRBJ2-1; tentative D call: TRBD1 (5 bases). V was trimmed by 2 bases and J by 10 bases, leaving 12 bases between them. The CDR3 loop spans 13 amino acids. The CDR3 region has the DNA TGTGCCAGCAGTTTATTTGACAGTTCCGAGCAGTTCTTC. Amino acids: CASSLFDSSEQFF.

This clone was seen only once. This chain joins TRBV27 and TRBJ2-1; TRBD2 aligns across 11 bases. This CDR3 spans 17 amino acids. Trimming cost V 4 bases and J 7 bases; bases outside gene matches: 12. CDR1 is MNHEY, CDR2 SMNVEV, per germline (reference sequence). The CDR3 coding sequence is TGTGCCAGCAGTTCCGACATAGCGGGAGGGCCCGGTAATGAGCAGTTCTTC. It encodes CASSSDIAGGPGNEQFF.

This CDR3 reads CASSLSWDRLNQPQHF. The CDR3 coding sequence is TGCGCCAGCAGCTTGAGTTGGGACAGACTCAATCAGCCCCAGCATTTT. V is TRBV5-1 and J is TRBJ1-5; 7 nucleotides align to TRBD1. This CDR3 has 16 residues. CDR1 SGHRS and CDR2 YFSETQ come from the germline V gene. Losses at the gene ends were 1 base for V and 3 bases for J; bases not matched to a gene: 7. Full variable domain (missing parts from reference TRBV5-1 and TRBJ1-5): KAGVTQTPRYLIKTRGQQVTLSCSPISGHRSVSWYQQTPGQGLQFLFEYFSETQRNKGNFPGRFSGRQFSNSRSEMNVSTLELGDSALYLCASSLSWDRLNQPQHFGDGTRLSIL.

In its sample, this clone was seen once. This rearrangement joins TRBV18 to TRBJ2-5; D gene ambiguous. Germline CDR1 KGHSH, CDR2 LQKENI. The V end was cut by 0 bases, the J end by 2 bases, with 4 bases between. CDR3 size: 13 residues. CDR3 region: CASSPPGQETQYF. The CDR3 DNA reads as TGTGCCAGCTCACCACCCGGTCAAGAGACCCAGTACTTC.

The rearrangement joins TRBV28 to TRBJ2-1; 8 nucleotides line up with TRBD2. This CDR3 has 11 residues. Germline V gene lookup returns CDR1 MDHEN and CDR2 SYDVKM. With V trimmed by 10 bases and J by 6 bases, 2 bases remained unmatched. In DNA form, the CDR3 reads TGTGCCAACGGGGGGGGCAATGAGCAGTTCTTC. Its translation: CANGGGNEQFF.

This chain uses TRBV28 with TRBJ1-1, with D hard to call. The ends were cut back, 1 base at V and 3 bases at J, with 9 bases in the middle. In germline, CDR1 is MDHEN, CDR2 SYDVKM. The CDR3 length is 14 residues. The CDR3 here is CASSLYGEYTEAFF. In DNA, the CDR3 is TGTGCCAGCAGTTTATATGGGGAGTACACTGAAGCTTTCTTT. Supplemented by reference TRBV28 and TRBJ1-1, the full variable domain reads DVKVTQSSRYLVKRTGEKVFLECVQDMDHENMFWYRQDPGLGLRLIYFSYDVKMKEKGDIPEGYSVSREKKERFSLILESASTNQTSMYLCASSLYGEYTEAFFGQGTRLTVV.

The chain links TRBV30 to TRBJ2-3; 11 bases are shared with TRBD2. Germline CDR1 is GTSNPN and CDR2 is SVGIG (reference sequence). V lost 2 bases and J lost 10; bases outside the gene matches: 11. This CDR3 has 15 amino acids. The CDR3 reads CAWSIMTSGVEAQYF. Written as DNA, the CDR3 is TGTGCCTGGAGTATTATGACTAGCGGGGTGGAGGCGCAGTATTTT.

The chain carries TRBV19 and TRBJ2-5; 9 bases agree with TRBD1. Germline V gives CDR1 LNHDA, CDR2 SQIVND (reference sequence). This CDR3 spans 14 amino acids. V dropped 4 bases and J dropped 4; count of bases not matched to a gene: 4. CDR3 sequence reads: CASSTSTGGETQYF. DNA of the CDR3: TGTGCCAGTAGTACGTCGACAGGGGGAGAGACCCAGTACTTC.

V usage is TRBV20-1 and J usage is TRBJ1-5, with 9 bases matching TRBD1. CDR1 is DFQATT and CDR2 is SNEGSKA in the germline V gene (reference sequence). After removal of 3 bases from V and 3 bases from J, the junction contained 9 bases not matched to a gene. This CDR3 is 16 amino acids long. DNA for the CDR3: TGCAGTGCTAGTACAGGGGGCAAAGTGGACAATCAGCCCCAGCATTTT. It translates to CSASTGGKVDNQPQHF.

V gene TRBV19 combines with J gene TRBJ1-5; the match to TRBD1 covers 8 bases. The CDR3 is 15 amino acids. Germline V gene data show CDR1 as LNHDA and CDR2 as SQIVND (reference sequence). The V segment lost 6 bases and the J segment 2 bases; nucleotides outside the gene matches: 6. CDR3 sequence: CASSLDREGNQPQHF. The CDR3, as DNA: TGTGCCAGTAGCCTGGACAGGGAAGGCAATCAGCCCCAGCATTTT.

The chain uses TRBV5-1 and TRBJ1-4; perhaps TRBD1 as D (6 bases). V was pared by 0 bases and J by 7 bases, with 16 bases between. The CDR3 sequence is 16 residues long. Germline loops: CDR1 SGHRS, CDR2 YFSETQ. In nucleotides, the CDR3 is TGCGCCAGCAGCTTGGAGGCGGGGGCAATGGGTGAAAAACTGTTTTTT. It is translated as CASSLEAGAMGEKLFF.

The V call is TRBV5-1, the J call TRBJ2-7; 7 positions match TRBD2. CDR3 length: 15 residues. The V segment lost 0 bases and the J segment 7 bases; nucleotides outside the gene matches: 10. Germline V gene data show CDR1 as SGHRS and CDR2 as YFSETQ. CDR3 bases: TGCGCCAGCAGCTTGGGTGTAGCGGGTATCAGAGAGCAGTACGTC. It specifies CASSLGVAGIREQYV.

V and J are TRBV5-4 and TRBJ2-5; 8 nucleotides align to TRBD2. CDR1 is SGHNT, CDR2 YYREEE, per germline (reference sequence). The CDR3 extends over 17 amino acids. Germline trimming cut 4 bases from V and 2 bases from J; bases unmatched to any gene: 13. The CDR3 sequence is CASSDRTGAGVQETQYF. As DNA, the CDR3 is TGTGCCAGCAGCGACAGGACGGGAGCGGGGGTACAAGAGACCCAGTACTTC.

CDR3 loop: CASRRGEGPQHF. The CDR3 DNA reads TGTGCCAGCAGGAGGGGGGAGGGGCCCCAGCATTTT. This chain connects TRBV12-3 or TRBV12-4 to TRBJ1-5, with D perhaps TRBD1 (6 bases). V was pared by 6 bases and J by 9 bases, with 12 bases between. The CDR3 runs to 12 residues.

CDR3 nucleotides: TGCGCCAGCAGTGACTTTGAGGGCTCCTACGAGCAGTACTTC. Translating gives CASSDFEGSYEQYF. The chain uses TRBV10-2 and TRBJ2-7, with D perhaps matching TRBD2 (5 bases). Germline V gene sequence: CDR1 WSHSY, CDR2 SAAADI. Deletions cut 3 bases from V and 0 bases from J, with 9 bases between. The CDR3 contains 14 residues.

The rearrangement joins TRBV19 to TRBJ1-2; 7 bases line up with TRBD1. V shed 4 bases and J 10 bases; nucleotides not matched to a gene: 6. CDR3 length: 12 residues. Germline loops: CDR1 LNHDA, CDR2 SQIVND (reference sequence). The CDR3 region has the DNA TGTGCCAGTAGTAGGGGACAGCCCGACTACACCTTC. Amino acids: CASSRGQPDYTF. The variable domain in full, with the rest retrieved from reference TRBV19 and TRBJ1-2, is DGGITQSPKYLFRKEGQNVTLSCEQNLNHDAMYWYRQDPGQGLRLIYYSQIVNDFQKGDIAEGYSVSREKKESFPLTVTSAQKNPTAFYLCASSRGQPDYTFGSGTRLTVV.

The chain links TRBV2 to TRBJ1-1; D possibly corresponds to TRBD1 (5 bases). The CDR3 has 14 residues. The ends were cut back, 8 bases at V and 1 base at J, with 14 bases in the middle. Germline lookup yields CDR1 SNHLY and CDR2 FYNNEI. CDR3: CASVPGGRNTEAFF. In DNA, the CDR3 is TGTGCCAGCGTACCCGGGGGGAGGAACACTGAAGCTTTCTTT.

This chain joins TRBV2 and TRBJ1-1; D may be TRBD1 (6 bases). The germline V gene has CDR1 SNHLY and CDR2 FYNNEI. The CDR3 runs to 14 residues. The V gene lost 7 bases and the J gene lost 2 bases, with 14 bases spanning the gap. CDR3 residues: CASKQRTANTEAFF. CDR3 sequence (DNA): TGTGCCAGCAAACAGAGGACAGCAAACACTGAAGCTTTCTTT.

The rearrangement joins TRBV21-1 to TRBJ2-7; TRBD2, the D gene given by the table, was not confirmed from the DNA. TRBV21-1 is a pseudogene segment. CDR3 size: 17 residues. Here the CDR3 reads CASSKRISGDWSYEQYF. The CDR3 nucleotides read TGTGCCAGCAGCAAACGCATTAGCGGGGATTGGTCCTACGAGCAGTACTTC.